Given below is one T cell receptor beta chain in context. Its antigen is unidentified. This sample was included in a study of vaccination and CD4 T cells after COVID-19. Study as a whole: In the convalescent cohort, there were six males and four females, two of them Hispanic. Post-COVID samples had a sampling time that fell a median around 100 days after diagnosis (range 35 to 161). Regarding the study as a whole: Analysis of convalescent patients found that 304 of 307 vaccine-specific clones were spike mono-reactive. Convalescent participants were relatively few, and none had early post-infection timepoints studied.

TCRdb reanalysed the PCR reads using MiXCR and keeps one entry per CDR3 protein. This table has approximately 40,000 distinct CDR3 sequences, more than 30% appearing once. The time point here: late sampling 161 to 241 days after vaccination in a few convalescent patients. The clonotype comes from a human donor who had recovered from COVID-19. This specimen consisted of CD4+ T cells from blood, obtained about 7 months after SARS-CoV-2 vaccination.

CDR3 region: CATSGVAGVGRSYNEQFF. The CDR3 DNA sequence: TGTGCCACCAGTGGAGTAGCGGGAGTGGGAAGGTCCTACAATGAGCAGTTCTTC. The chain employs TRBV24-1 and TRBJ2-1, with 9 bases identical to TRBD2. Per germline, CDR1 KGHDR and CDR2 SFDVKD. The CDR3 totals 18 residues. J was trimmed by 1 base and V by 5 bases; bases with no gene match: 11.